These 13 T cell receptor beta chains came from one sample sequenced in a study of CD8 T cells in ankylosing spondylitis. TCRdb fed the 5' RACE reads into MiXCR, producing one record per CDR3 protein. Of around 130,000 distinct CDR3 sequences in the sample, around 15% were seen once. The sequencing sample was made of blood, either unsorted or a sorted T cell fraction (not recorded which). These receptors were taken from a female donor with ankylosing spondylitis or in good health (not recorded which).

There are a few counts of this clonotype. This sequence joins TRBV2 and TRBJ2-4; TRBD1 matches 9 bases. This CDR3 has 12 amino acids. Trimming cost V 3 bases and J 9 bases; bases outside gene matches: 0. Germline V CDR1 and CDR2: SNHLY, FYNNEI. CDR3 sequence (DNA): TGTGCCAGCAGTGAGGACAGGGGCATTCAGTACTTC. Encoded protein: CASSEDRGIQYF.

This clonotype was recorded at least ten times. The chain is built from TRBV7-3 and TRBJ1-6; perhaps TRBD1 as D (5 bases). Germline V lookup: CDR1 SGHTA, CDR2 FQGTGA. The CDR3 spans 14 residues. With 5 bases removed from V and 4 bases from J, the gap between germline ends came to 9 bases. The CDR3 nucleotides read TGTGCCAGCAGCGGAGACAGTTATAATTCACCCCTCCACTTT. Translating gives CASSGDSYNSPLHF.

This clonotype has at least ten counts. The chain employs TRBV9 and TRBJ2-2; D may correspond to TRBD1 or TRBD2 (5 bases each). This CDR3 is built from 14 residues. V lost 2 bases to trimming and J lost 7 bases, with 12 bases between them. Germline values: CDR1 SGDLS, CDR2 YYNGEE. Written as DNA, the CDR3 is TGTGCCAGCAGCGTCCGGGGAAGGGGCGGGGAGCTGTTTTTT. As protein: CASSVRGRGGELFF.

The genes are TRBV9 and TRBJ2-3; 14 nucleotides align to TRBD2. Germline V gene data show CDR1 as SGDLS and CDR2 as YYNGEE. This CDR3 contains 15 residues. Trimming removed 4 bases from V and 6 bases from J; junction bases left unmatched: 4. The CDR3 nucleotides read TGTGCCAGCAGCCTGGGACTAGCGGGGGTGGATACGCAGTATTTT. Translation gives CASSLGLAGVDTQYF.

V gene TRBV7-9 combines with J gene TRBJ2-1; 7 nucleotides align to TRBD1. The V and J ends lost 2 bases and 7 bases, in that order; junction bases with no gene match: 8. This CDR3 is built from 15 residues. Germline V gene sequence: CDR1 SEHNR, CDR2 FQNEAQ (reference sequence). Here the CDR3 reads CASSLIRTGENEQFF. In DNA, the CDR3 is TGTGCCAGCAGCTTAATTCGGACAGGAGAAAATGAGCAGTTCTTC.

This clonotype was seen only a few times. In DNA, the CDR3 is TGTGCCAGCAGCCTAGACAGGCGCTACACTGAAGCTTTCTTT. This codes for CASSLDRRYTEAFF. The chain is built from TRBV14 and TRBJ1-1, with D perhaps matching TRBD1 (6 bases). This CDR3 spans 14 amino acids. Trimming took off 4 bases at V and 3 bases at J, with 12 bases between the two ends. Per the germline V gene, CDR1 is SGHDN and CDR2 is FVKESK.

The chain recombines TRBV7-6 with TRBJ1-5; weak D call: TRBD1 (6 bases). The CDR3 covers 14 residues. CDR1 is SGHVS, CDR2 FNYEAQ, per germline. Deletions cut 5 bases from V and 3 bases from J, with 11 bases between. For the CDR3, the DNA is TGTGCCAGCAGCAGCGGACAGACCAATCAGCCCCAGCATTTT. As protein: CASSSGQTNQPQHF.

This clonotype appeared many times. The chain combines TRBV27 with TRBJ2-5; TRBD2 might be the D (6 bases). Germline V gene lookup returns CDR1 MNHEY and CDR2 SMNVEV (reference sequence). This CDR3 region has 14 residues. Trimming pared 9 bases from V and 6 bases from J, leaving 20 bases between. This chain's CDR3 is CASTSLSGGKTQYF. The CDR3 nucleotides are TGTGCCAGTACAAGTTTATCTGGGGGGAAGACCCAGTACTTC.

Here the CDR3 DNA reads TGCGCCAGCAGGATGTCCCCGCTAGCGGATAAATACGAGCAGTACTTC. Residues: CASRMSPLADKYEQYF. The chain recombines TRBV5-1 with TRBJ2-7; TRBD2 matches at 7 bases. CDR3 length: 16 residues. The trim removed 5 bases at V and 4 bases at J, leaving 15 bases unmatched. Germline V gene lookup returns CDR1 SGHRS and CDR2 YFSETQ.

With regard to this clonotype: A read error is possible here, since a much larger clone lies one base away. This sequence joins TRBV5-5 and TRBJ2-1; 9 bases map to TRBD1. Germline lookup yields CDR1 SGHKS and CDR2 YYEKEE (reference sequence). The CDR3 runs 14 residues. Trimming at V came to 6 bases and at J to 4 bases, leaving 5 bases not matched to a gene. In DNA form, the CDR3 reads TGTGCCAGCAACCATGGACAGGGGTACAATGAGCAGTTCTTC. Translating gives CASNHGQGYNEQFF.

This clonotype was detected many times. J is TRBJ2-7 and V is TRBV7-3; the match to TRBD2 covers 9 bases. Germline lookup yields CDR1 SGHTA and CDR2 FQGTGA. This CDR3 is built from 18 residues. Trimming removed 5 bases from V and 3 bases from J; junction bases left unmatched: 17. In nucleotides, the CDR3 is TGTGCCAGCAGCCCGCCCGTGGAAGCGGGAGGAACACACTACGAGCAGTACTTC. Translation: CASSPPVEAGGTHYEQYF. The full variable domain, rest sourced from reference TRBV7-3 and TRBJ2-7, is GAGVSQTPSNKVTEKGKYVELRCDPISGHTALYWYRQSLGQGPEFLIYFQGTGAADDSGLPNDRFFAVRPEGSVSTLKIQRTERGDSAVYLCASSPPVEAGGTHYEQYFGPGTRLTVT.

This chain links TRBV12-3 or TRBV12-4 with TRBJ1-1; D not resolved. The CDR3 totals 13 residues. V was trimmed by 0 bases and J by 7 bases, leaving 9 bases between them. In DNA, the CDR3 is TGTGCCAGCAGTTTAGCGGAAGTGGATGAAGCTTTCTTT. Its protein product is CASSLAEVDEAFF.

This clonotype occurred many times. V usage is TRBV28 and J usage is TRBJ2-5; possible D gene TRBD1, 6 bases. This CDR3 has 15 residues. Trimming cost V 5 bases and J 3 bases, with 16 bases left between them. Germline V gene sequence: CDR1 MDHEN, CDR2 SYDVKM. The CDR3 loop reads CASSRTVGAKETQYF. CDR3 sequence (DNA): TGTGCCAGCAGTAGGACAGTGGGGGCGAAAGAGACCCAGTACTTC.